This T cell receptor (beta chain) is drawn from a study of blood T cell repertoires in COVID-19. Study-wide background: Samples representing acute and convalescent COVID-19 were sourced from the United States, Italy and Spain. The cDNA or gDNA used as material had been derived from T cells, B-cell-depleted T cells, or PBMCs.

As processed by the authors: Estimated nucleated cell counts came from reference gene primer amplification. Clones were read by immunoSEQ multiplex PCR, and TCRdb kept only the in-frame ones, dropping some. V, J and clone size reflect that table, while D and trimming were determined from the DNA. Of 150,000 to 180,000 clones detected, roughly 78% appear once; the ten largest clones hold approximately 1.8%. Trimming removed 7 bases from V and 4 bases from J, with 14 bases in between. The CDR3 extends over 14 amino acids. V and J are TRBV23-1 and TRBJ2-1; tentatively, D is TRBD1 (5 bases). TRBV23-1 is an ORF, and what it does is uncertain. Sequencing was done on a sample of peripheral blood. The receptor was isolated from a man at least 80 years old with acute or convalescent COVID-19. The DNA of the CDR3 is TGCGCCAGCAACGTAAAGGGGATTTACAATGAGCAGTTCTTC. It translates to CASNVKGIYNEQFF.